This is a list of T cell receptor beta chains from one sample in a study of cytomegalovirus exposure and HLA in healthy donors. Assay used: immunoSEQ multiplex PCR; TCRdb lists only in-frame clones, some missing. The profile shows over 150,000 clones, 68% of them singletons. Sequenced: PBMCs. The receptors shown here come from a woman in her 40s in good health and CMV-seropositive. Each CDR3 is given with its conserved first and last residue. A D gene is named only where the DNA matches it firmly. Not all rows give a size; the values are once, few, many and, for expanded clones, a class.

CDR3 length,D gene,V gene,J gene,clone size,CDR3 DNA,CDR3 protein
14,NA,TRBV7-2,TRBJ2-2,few,TGTGCCAGCCAATCAGGGCCGAACACCGGGGAGCTGTTTTTT,CASQSGPNTGELFF
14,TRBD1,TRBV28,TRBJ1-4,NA,TGTGCCAGCAGTTCCCGGGACAGTCAGGAAAAACTGTTTTTT,CASSSRDSQEKLFF
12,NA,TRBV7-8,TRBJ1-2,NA,TGTGCCAGCAGCTTTGCAGGTGGTGGCTACCCCTTC,CASSFAGGGYPF
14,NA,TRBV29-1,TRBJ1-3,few,TGCAGCGTTGAAGAACAGAACTCTGGAAACACCATATATTTT,CSVEEQNSGNTIYF
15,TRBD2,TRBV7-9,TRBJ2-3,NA,TGTGCCAGCAGCCCCGCGGGGGGATACACAGATACGCAGTATTTT,CASSPAGGYTDTQYF
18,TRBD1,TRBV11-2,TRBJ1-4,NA,TGTGCCAGCAGCTCACAGGGGAGAGGGACCTGGGCCGAGGAAAAACTGTTTTTT,CASSSQGRGTWAEEKLFF
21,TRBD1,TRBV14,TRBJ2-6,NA,TGTGCCAGCAGCCTTACGATGACAGGGGCGTACGGGCCCTCTGGGGCCAACGTCCTGACTTTC,CASSLTMTGAYGPSGANVLTF
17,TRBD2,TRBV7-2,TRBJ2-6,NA,TGTGCCAGCAGCTTACGGGGAGGGAGCTCTGGGGCCAACGTCCTGACTTTC,CASSLRGGSSGANVLTF
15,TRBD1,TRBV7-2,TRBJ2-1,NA,TGTGCCAGCAGCGAAGGGACAGGGGGTGGGAATGAGCAGTTCTTC,CASSEGTGGGNEQFF
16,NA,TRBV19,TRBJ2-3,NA,TGTGCCAGTAGTTTACGACAGCACACTAGCACAGATACGCAGTATTTT,CASSLRQHTSTDTQYF
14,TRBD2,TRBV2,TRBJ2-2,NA,TGTGCCAGCAATATAAAAGCGGGAACCGGGGAGCTGTTTTTT,CASNIKAGTGELFF
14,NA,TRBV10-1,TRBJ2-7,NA,TGCGCCAGCGATGACCACAGGGACAAACAATGGCAGTACTTC,CASDDHRDKQWQYF
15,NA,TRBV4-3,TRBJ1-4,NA,TGCGCCAGCAGCCAGGGGGGACGGTATAATGAAAAACTGTTTTTT,CASSQGGRYNEKLFF
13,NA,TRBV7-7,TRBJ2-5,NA,TGTGCTAGCAGCTTAGAGAGCCAAGAGACCCAGTACTTC,CASSLESQETQYF
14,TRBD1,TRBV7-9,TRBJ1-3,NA,TGTGCCAGCAGCGCAGACAGGGGACGCGGCACCATATATTTT,CASSADRGRGTIYF
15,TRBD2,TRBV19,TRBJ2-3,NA,TGTGCCAGTAGTGACGCGGGAGGGCTGGCAGATACGCAGTATTTT,CASSDAGGLADTQYF
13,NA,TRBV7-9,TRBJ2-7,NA,TGTGCCAGCAGCCCCGACGGGTCCTACGAGCAGTACTTC,CASSPDGSYEQYF
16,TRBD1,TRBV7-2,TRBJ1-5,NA,TGTGCCAGCAGCTTAATCGTGGACAGGGATGATCAGCCCCAGCATTTT,CASSLIVDRDDQPQHF
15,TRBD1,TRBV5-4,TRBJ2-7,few,TGTGCCAGCAGCCCCCTGGGACAGGCGACCTACGAGCAGTACTTC,CASSPLGQATYEQYF
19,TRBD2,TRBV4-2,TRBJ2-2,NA,TGTGCCAGCAGCCAAGATGCTGCAGCGGGAGGGCCAAGTACCGGGGAGCTGTTTTTT,CASSQDAAAGGPSTGELFF
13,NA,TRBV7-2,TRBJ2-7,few,TGTGCCAGCAGCCCCCGGGTAGTGGGCGAGCAGTACTTC,CASSPRVVGEQYF
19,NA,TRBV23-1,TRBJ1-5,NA,TGCGCCAGCTTACCGAGGGAGGGGTCCCCTATCGATAAAGTTCAGCCCCAGCATTTT,CASLPREGSPIDKVQPQHF
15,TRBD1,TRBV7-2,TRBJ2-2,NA,TGTGCCAGCAGCCCGATACAGGGGCCTACCGGGGAGCTGTTTTTT,CASSPIQGPTGELFF
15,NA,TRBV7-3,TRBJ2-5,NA,TGTGCCAGCAGCTTAGTAGTAGGGAGGGGGGAGACCCAGTACTTC,CASSLVVGRGETQYF
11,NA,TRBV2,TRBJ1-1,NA,TGTGCCAGTGTAGAGAACACTGAAGCTTTCTTT,CASVENTEAFF
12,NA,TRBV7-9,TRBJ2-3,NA,TGTTCCAGCAGCTTGTTCATAGATACGCAGTATTTT,CSSSLFIDTQYF
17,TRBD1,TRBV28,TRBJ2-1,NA,TGTGCCAGCAGTGCGGACAGGGAGGCAAGCTCCTACAATGAGCAGTTCTTC,CASSADREASSYNEQFF
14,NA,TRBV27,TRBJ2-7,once,TGTGCCAGCAGTTTACTGGACAGCCCCTACGAGCAGTACTTC,CASSLLDSPYEQYF
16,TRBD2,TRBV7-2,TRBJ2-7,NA,TGTGCCAGCAGCCCAGGACTAGCGGGGGGTACCTACGAGCAGTACTTC,CASSPGLAGGTYEQYF
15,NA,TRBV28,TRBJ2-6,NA,TGTGCCAGCTTAGGGGAGGCGGCTGGGGCCAACGTCCTGACTTTC,CASLGEAAGANVLTF
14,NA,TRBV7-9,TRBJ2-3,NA,TGTGCCAGCAGCGCCCTGACTAGCACAGATACGCAGTATTTT,CASSALTSTDTQYF
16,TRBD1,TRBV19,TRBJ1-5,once,TGTGCCAGTAGTCCGGGACAGGGTTATAGCAATCAGCCCCAGCATTTT,CASSPGQGYSNQPQHF
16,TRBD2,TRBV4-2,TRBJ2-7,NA,TGTGCCAGCAGCCAAGATCTAGCGGGGAGCTCCTACGAGCAGTACTTC,CASSQDLAGSSYEQYF
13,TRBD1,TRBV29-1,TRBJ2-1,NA,TGCAGCGTTGAAACTGACAGGGGTAATGAGCAGTTCTTC,CSVETDRGNEQFF
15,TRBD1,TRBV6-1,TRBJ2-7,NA,TGTGCCAGCAGTGCCGGGGACAGTCTGTCCTACGAGCAGTACTTC,CASSAGDSLSYEQYF
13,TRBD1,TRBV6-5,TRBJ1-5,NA,TGTGCCAGCAGCCCTGACAGGGGTCAGCCCCAGCATTTT,CASSPDRGQPQHF
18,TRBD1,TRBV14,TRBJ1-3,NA,TGTGCCAGCAGCCAAGATCTCGGACAGGGGGCCTACGGAAACACCATATATTTT,CASSQDLGQGAYGNTIYF
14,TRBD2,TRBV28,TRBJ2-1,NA,TGTGCCAGCAGTTTAACTAGCGGGAGCGGTGAGCAGTTCTTC,CASSLTSGSGEQFF
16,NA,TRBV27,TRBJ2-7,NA,TGTGCCAGCAGTTTATCAAACCAGGGGAGCTCCTACGAGCAGTACTTC,CASSLSNQGSSYEQYF
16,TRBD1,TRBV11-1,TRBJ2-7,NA,TGTGCCAGCAGCCCCCGACCGGGACAGGGGCCCTACGAGCAGTACTTC,CASSPRPGQGPYEQYF